The present T cell receptor beta chain was sequenced within a study of blood T cell repertoires in COVID-19. TCRdb's table, derived via immunoSEQ multiplex PCR, lists solely in-frame clones and lacks some. This table holds tens of thousands of clones, around 72% found once. This clone was seen at least ten times. Sequenced material: peripheral blood. The origin of this receptor is a man between 65 and 79 years old with COVID-19, enrolled during active disease.

The CDR3 coding sequence is TGTGCCAGCAGCCAAGAGCTCGGGACTAGCGGCCACGAGCAGTACTTC. This translates into CASSQELGTSGHEQYF. This chain joins TRBV16 and TRBJ2-7; the match to TRBD2 covers 11 bases. The V segment lost 2 bases and the J segment 5 bases; nucleotides outside the gene matches: 8. Germline CDR1 KGHSY, CDR2 FQNENV. The CDR3 is made up of 16 amino acids. Supplemented by reference TRBV16 and TRBJ2-7, the full variable domain reads GEEVAQTPKHLVRGEGQKAKLYCAPIKGHSYVFWYQQVLKNEFKFLISFQNENVFDETGMPKERFSAKCLPNSPCSLEIQATKLEDSAVYFCASSQELGTSGHEQYFGPGTRLTVT.